These 20 T cell receptor beta chains came from one sample sequenced in a study of CD8+CD57+ T cells in acquired aplastic anemia. The patients chosen for sequencing had shown expansion of CD8+CD57+ cells (detected by flow cytometry). Genomic DNA, serving as template, underwent TCR beta VDJ and CDR3 profiling. MiXCR, run by TCRdb on the reads, gives a single entry per CDR3 protein. The sample yields under 200,000 distinct CDR3 sequences, around half seen once. The sequenced sample was sorted CD4+, CD8+, or CD8+CD57+ T cells (not recorded which) from PBMCs. These TCRs come from a human donor with aplastic anemia.

The V gene is TRBV5-1, the J gene TRBJ2-7; D uncertain. The germline V gene has CDR1 SGHRS and CDR2 YFSETQ. Deletions cut 5 bases from V and 0 bases from J, with 9 bases between. The CDR3 is 13 residues long. The CDR3 nucleotides are TGCGCCAGCAGAGAAACGGCCTCCTACGAGCAGTACTTC. Amino acids: CASRETASYEQYF.

This clonotype was observed many times. V usage is TRBV19 and J usage is TRBJ2-2; tentatively, D is TRBD2 (5 bases). The CDR3 covers 14 residues. Between the trimmed V and J ends, which lost 0 bases and 5 bases, there was a span of 7 bases. The germline CDR1 and CDR2 sequences are LNHDA and SQIVND (reference sequence). CDR3 in DNA: TGTGCCAGTAGTATAGATGGAGGAACCGGGGAGCTGTTTTTT. Its protein product is CASSIDGGTGELFF.

In this sample, this clonotype turned up many times. The V and J genes are TRBV9 and TRBJ1-1; no reliable D call. Germline-derived CDR1 and CDR2 are SGDLS and YYNGEE. The length of the CDR3 is 16 residues. V shed 0 bases and J shed 5 bases, with 17 bases lying between them. The CDR3 spells CASSVAAGRVKTEAFF. The DNA of the CDR3 is TGTGCCAGCAGCGTAGCAGCCGGGAGGGTAAAAACTGAAGCTTTCTTT.

The genes are TRBV7-2 and TRBJ1-1; maybe TRBD1 (5 bases). Trimming stripped 4 bases from V and 10 bases from J, with 10 bases between. Germline values: CDR1 SGHTA, CDR2 FQGNSA. The CDR3 is 11 amino acids. The DNA for the CDR3 is TGTGCCAGCAGCTCCCCAAGGGGAGCTTTCTTT. Its protein is CASSSPRGAFF.

This clonotype has a count of ten or more. This chain links TRBV6-1 with TRBJ2-3; D remains ambiguous. The V end lost 1 base, the J end lost 3 bases, and 11 bases lay between the germline ends. Germline CDR1 is MNHNS and CDR2 is SASEGT. This CDR3 is 15 amino acids long. This chain's CDR3 is CASSEGVSWTDTQYF. CDR3 nucleotides: TGTGCCAGCAGTGAAGGAGTCTCCTGGACAGATACGCAGTATTTT.

At least ten counts were recorded for this clonotype. The chain joins TRBV20-1 to TRBJ2-1; possibly TRBD2 for D (6 bases). V lost 3 bases and J lost 10, with 10 bases in between. In germline, CDR1 is DFQATT, CDR2 SNEGSKA (reference sequence). This CDR3 region has 11 residues. Here the CDR3 DNA reads TGCAGTGCTAGGGACTATCGGGAGCAGTTCTTC. This encodes CSARDYREQFF.

The genes are TRBV5-6 and TRBJ2-1; TRBD2 matches 9 bases. Per the germline V gene, CDR1 is SGHDT and CDR2 is YYEEEE. J gave up 9 bases and V 2 bases, and 12 bases lay outside the gene matches. CDR3 length: 16 residues. The CDR3 DNA reads TGTGCCAGCAGCTTCTGGGGTGCGGGGGGGGTGGTTGAGCAGTTCTTC. Translation gives CASSFWGAGGVVEQFF.

The chain employs TRBV7-9 and TRBJ2-7; weak D call: TRBD1 (5 bases). V dropped 7 bases and J dropped 0 bases, with 7 bases sitting between them. CDR1 is SEHNR and CDR2 is FQNEAQ in the germline V gene (reference sequence). CDR3 size: 12 residues. In DNA form, the CDR3 reads TGTGCCAGCATCGACAGCTCCTACGAGCAGTACTTC. As protein: CASIDSSYEQYF.

The chain joins TRBV7-2 to TRBJ2-5; 13 nucleotides agree with TRBD2. CDR3 length equals 16 residues. CDR1 SGHTA and CDR2 FQGNSA come from the germline V gene. J lost 5 bases, V lost 5 bases, and 8 bases had no gene match. The CDR3, as DNA: TGTGCCAGCAGCACGGGACTAGCGGGGCCCGGGGAGACCCAGTACTTC. The encoded protein is CASSTGLAGPGETQYF.

The CDR3 loop is CASSLKEGEVVYTF. The DNA of the CDR3 is TGTGCCAGCAGCTTGAAAGAGGGTGAGGTTGTCTACACCTTC. The chain uses TRBV11-3 and TRBJ1-2; no definite D call. V dropped 3 bases and J dropped 10 bases, with 18 bases sitting between them. CDR1 is SGHNT and CDR2 is YENEEA in the germline V gene. The CDR3 runs to 14 residues. The full variable domain, rest sourced from reference TRBV11-3 and TRBJ1-2, is EAGVVQSPRYKIIEKKQPVAFWCNPISGHNTLYWYLQNLGQGPELLIRYENEEAVDDSQLPKDRFSAERLKGVDSTLKIQPAELGDSAVYLCASSLKEGEVVYTFGSGTRLTVV.

The chain joins TRBV10-3 to TRBJ1-2; possibly TRBD1 for D (5 bases). Germline CDR1 and CDR2: ENHRY and SYGVKD. V shed 10 bases and J shed 4 bases, with 19 bases lying between them. This CDR3 spans 14 amino acids. CDR3 sequence: CASGSSGLLYGYTF. The DNA for the CDR3 is TGTGCCAGCGGTTCCTCGGGACTTCTCTATGGCTACACCTTC.

As concerns this clonotype: A read error may explain this, as a much larger clone is one base away. The genes are TRBV5-5 and TRBJ1-2; D not resolved. CDR1 is SGHKS and CDR2 is YYEKEE in the germline V gene (reference sequence). Trimming stripped 2 bases from V and 7 bases from J, with 18 bases between. The CDR3 runs 15 residues. CDR3 nucleotides: TGTGCCAGCAGCTTTCAAGGACGGCAATCCTGTGGCTACACCTTC. As protein: CASSFQGRQSCGYTF.

This clonotype was picked up many times. The chain is built from TRBV5-1 and TRBJ2-3, with 9 bases identical to TRBD1. The length of the CDR3 is 17 residues. Germline loops: CDR1 SGHRS, CDR2 YFSETQ. V was clipped by 5 bases and J by 4 bases; unmatched bases: 14. For the CDR3, the DNA is TGCGCCAGCAGAGCCCCGGAACAGGGGGCGCATGCAGATACGCAGTATTTT. Protein product: CASRAPEQGAHADTQYF.

V is TRBV7-9 and J is TRBJ1-2; D unclear. The CDR3 is 14 residues long. Germline-derived CDR1 and CDR2 are SEHNR and FQNEAQ (reference sequence). V lost 10 bases and J 1 base, leaving 16 bases between the germline ends. CDR3 nucleotides: TGTGCCACCCGGTGGGCTCAAGTTAACTATGGCTACACCTTC. Translation: CATRWAQVNYGYTF. The full variable domain, with the rest looked up from reference TRBV7-9 and TRBJ1-2, is DTGVSQNPRHKITKRGQNVTFRCDPISEHNRLYWYRQTLGQGPEFLTYFQNEAQLEKSRLLSDRFSAERPKGSFSTLEIQRTEQGDSAMYLCATRWAQVNYGYTFGSGTRLTVV.

This clonotype has ten or more counts. The DNA for the CDR3 is TGTGCCAGTAGTATAAATCGTCAGGACACTGAAGCTTTCTTT. It is translated as CASSINRQDTEAFF. The gene calls are TRBV19 and TRBJ1-1, with D unresolved. The germline CDR1 and CDR2 sequences are LNHDA and SQIVND (reference sequence). CDR3 length: 14 residues. Trimming stripped 2 bases from V and 3 bases from J, with 10 bases between.

This clonotype came up once. Since a much larger clone is just one base distant, this may be a read error. The chain links TRBV5-1 to TRBJ2-1; D possibly corresponds to TRBD1 (6 bases). CDR1 is SGHRS and CDR2 is YFSETQ in the germline V gene. This CDR3 is built from 15 residues. Trimming took 0 bases from V and 9 from J, leaving 16 bases between them. CDR3 DNA: TGCGCCAGCAGCTTGGAAACAGGGTTGGTGGGTGAGCAGTTCTTC. This codes for CASSLETGLVGEQFF.

The chain is built from TRBV12-5 and TRBJ2-3; 12 positions agree with TRBD2. In germline, CDR1 is LGHNT, CDR2 FRNRAP. The J segment lost 5 bases and the V segment lost 1 base, leaving 7 bases of the junction unmatched. The CDR3 is 17 amino acids. In nucleotides, the CDR3 is TGTGCTAGTGGTTTGGCCTCACTAGCGGGAGGTATAGATACGCAGTATTTT. It is translated as CASGLASLAGGIDTQYF.

The gene calls are TRBV2 and TRBJ2-5, with TRBD1 as a possible D gene (6 bases). The CDR3 consists of 12 residues. Germline CDR1 SNHLY, CDR2 FYNNEI. Trimming removed 10 bases from V and 2 bases from J, with 11 bases in between. The CDR3 nucleotides are TGTGCCACCGGACAGCCGCAAGAGACCCAGTACTTC. It encodes CATGQPQETQYF.

The chain is built from TRBV5-6 and TRBJ2-1; 8 bases agree with TRBD2. CDR1 is SGHDT, CDR2 YYEEEE, per germline. CDR3 length equals 19 residues. V shed 1 base, J shed 2 bases, and the junction held 14 bases outside the gene matches. CDR3 sequence: CASSLTSGNILSTYNEQFF. The CDR3 coding sequence is TGTGCCAGCAGCTTGACTAGCGGTAATATACTAAGCACCTACAATGAGCAGTTCTTC.

The V gene is TRBV20-1, the J gene TRBJ1-1, with D unclear. CDR3 length equals 11 residues. The V gene lost 3 bases and the J gene lost 6 bases, with 8 bases spanning the gap. In germline, CDR1 is DFQATT, CDR2 SNEGSKA (reference sequence). The chain's CDR3 is CSASLNAEAFF. The DNA of the CDR3 is TGCAGTGCTAGCTTAAACGCTGAAGCTTTCTTT.